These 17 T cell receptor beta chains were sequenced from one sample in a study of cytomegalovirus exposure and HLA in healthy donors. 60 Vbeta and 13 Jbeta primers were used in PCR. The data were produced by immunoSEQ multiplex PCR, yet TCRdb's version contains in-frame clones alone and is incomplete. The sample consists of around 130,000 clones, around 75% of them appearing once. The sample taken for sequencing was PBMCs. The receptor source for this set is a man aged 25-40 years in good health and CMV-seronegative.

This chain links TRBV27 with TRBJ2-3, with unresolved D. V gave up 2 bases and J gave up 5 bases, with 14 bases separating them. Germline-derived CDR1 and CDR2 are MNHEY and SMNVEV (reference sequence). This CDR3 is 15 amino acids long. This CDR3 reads CASSLGVHHGDTQYF. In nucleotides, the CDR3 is TGTGCCAGCAGTTTAGGAGTCCACCATGGAGATACGCAGTATTTT.

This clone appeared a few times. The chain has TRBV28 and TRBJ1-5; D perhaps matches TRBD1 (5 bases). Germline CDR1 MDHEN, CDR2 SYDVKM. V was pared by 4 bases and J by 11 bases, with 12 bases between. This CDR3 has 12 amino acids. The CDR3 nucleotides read TGTGCCAGCAGTTCCACAAGCAGGGCCCAGCATTTT. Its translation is CASSSTSRAQHF.

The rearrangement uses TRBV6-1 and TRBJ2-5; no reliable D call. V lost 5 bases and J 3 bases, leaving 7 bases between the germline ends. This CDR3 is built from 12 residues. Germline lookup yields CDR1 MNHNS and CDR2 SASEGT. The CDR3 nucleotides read TGTGCCAGCAGTCCTAAGAAAGAGACCCAGTACTTC. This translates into CASSPKKETQYF.

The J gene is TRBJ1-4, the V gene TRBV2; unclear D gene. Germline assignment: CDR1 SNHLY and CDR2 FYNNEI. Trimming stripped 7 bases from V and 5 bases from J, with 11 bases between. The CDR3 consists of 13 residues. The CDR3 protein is CASKITVNEKLFF. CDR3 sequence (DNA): TGTGCCAGCAAGATAACAGTGAATGAAAAACTGTTTTTT.

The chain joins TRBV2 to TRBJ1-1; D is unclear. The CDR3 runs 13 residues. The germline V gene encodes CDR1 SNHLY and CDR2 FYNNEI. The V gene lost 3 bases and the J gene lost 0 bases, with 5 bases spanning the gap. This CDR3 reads CASSDQVNTEAFF. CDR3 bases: TGTGCCAGCAGTGACCAGGTGAACACTGAAGCTTTCTTT.

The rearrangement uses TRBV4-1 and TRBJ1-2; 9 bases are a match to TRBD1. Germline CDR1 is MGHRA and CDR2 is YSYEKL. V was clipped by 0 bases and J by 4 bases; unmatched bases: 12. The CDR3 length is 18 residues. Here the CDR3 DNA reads TGCGCCAGCAGCCAAGATCTTTGGACAGGGGCACGGGGCTATGGCTACACCTTC. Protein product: CASSQDLWTGARGYGYTF.

The CDR3, as DNA: TGTGCCAGCAGCTCCTACAGGGGCCAAAAAGAGACCCAGTACTTC. Its translation: CASSSYRGQKETQYF. The gene calls are TRBV7-9 and TRBJ2-5; TRBD1 matches at 7 bases. The CDR3 runs 15 residues. The germline CDR1 and CDR2 sequences are SEHNR and FQNEAQ (reference sequence). J gave up 3 bases and V 4 bases, and 8 bases lay outside the gene matches.

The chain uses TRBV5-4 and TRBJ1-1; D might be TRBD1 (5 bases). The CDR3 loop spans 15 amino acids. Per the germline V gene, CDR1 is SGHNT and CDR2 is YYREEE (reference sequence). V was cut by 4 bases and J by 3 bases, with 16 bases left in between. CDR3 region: CASSRMDTPYTEAFF. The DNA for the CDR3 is TGTGCCAGCAGCCGGATGGACACCCCGTACACTGAAGCTTTCTTT. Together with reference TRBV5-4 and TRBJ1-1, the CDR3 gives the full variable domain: ETGVTQSPTHLIKTRGQQVTLRCSSQSGHNTVSWYQQALGQGPQFIFQYYREEENGRGNFPPRFSGLQFPNYSSELNVNALELDDSALYLCASSRMDTPYTEAFFGQGTRLTVV.

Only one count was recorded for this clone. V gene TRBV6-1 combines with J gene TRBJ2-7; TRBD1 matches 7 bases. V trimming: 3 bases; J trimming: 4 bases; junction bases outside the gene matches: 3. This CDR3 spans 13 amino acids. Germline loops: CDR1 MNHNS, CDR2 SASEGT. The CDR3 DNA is TGTGCCAGCAGTGAGTCCAGGGGGTACGAGCAGTACTTC. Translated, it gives CASSESRGYEQYF.

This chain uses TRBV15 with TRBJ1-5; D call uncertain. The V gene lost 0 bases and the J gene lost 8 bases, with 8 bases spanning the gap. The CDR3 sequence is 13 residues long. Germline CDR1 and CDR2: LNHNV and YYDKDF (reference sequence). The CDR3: CATSRDLAEPQHF. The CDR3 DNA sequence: TGTGCCACCAGCAGAGATCTCGCGGAGCCCCAGCATTTT. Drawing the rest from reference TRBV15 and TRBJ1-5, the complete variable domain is DAMVIQNPRYQVTQFGKPVTLSCSQTLNHNVMYWYQQKSSQAPKLLFHYYDKDFNNEADTPDNFQSRRPNTSFCFLDIRSPGLGDTAMYLCATSRDLAEPQHFGDGTRLSIL.

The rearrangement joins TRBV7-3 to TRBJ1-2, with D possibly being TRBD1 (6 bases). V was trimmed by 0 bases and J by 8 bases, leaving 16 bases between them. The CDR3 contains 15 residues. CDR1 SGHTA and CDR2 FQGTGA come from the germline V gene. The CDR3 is CASSLTGTNPGGYTF. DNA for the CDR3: TGTGCCAGCAGCTTAACCGGGACAAATCCCGGCGGCTACACCTTC.

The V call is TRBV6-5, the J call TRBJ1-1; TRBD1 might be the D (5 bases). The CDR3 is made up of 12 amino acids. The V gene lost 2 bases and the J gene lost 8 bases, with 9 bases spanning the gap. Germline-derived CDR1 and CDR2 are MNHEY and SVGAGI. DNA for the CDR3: TGTGCCAGCAGTTACGGGGCGGACGAAGCTTTCTTT. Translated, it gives CASSYGADEAFF.

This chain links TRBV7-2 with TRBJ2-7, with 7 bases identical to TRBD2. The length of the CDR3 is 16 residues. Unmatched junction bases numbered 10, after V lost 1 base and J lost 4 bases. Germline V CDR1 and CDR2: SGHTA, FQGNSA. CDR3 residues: CASSLGVVREGYEQYF. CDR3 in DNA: TGTGCCAGCAGCTTAGGTGTTGTGAGGGAGGGGTACGAGCAGTACTTC.

The CDR3, as DNA: TGTGCCAGCAGCGAACAAGATGATACGGGAGACGGACGAAGCAATGAGCAGTTCTTC. It specifies CASSEQDDTGDGRSNEQFF. The rearrangement uses TRBV5-6 and TRBJ2-1; D might be TRBD2 (6 bases). V gave up 4 bases and J gave up 6 bases, with 29 bases separating them. The CDR3 has 19 amino acids. CDR1 SGHDT and CDR2 YYEEEE come from the germline V gene. Complete variable domain (other parts from reference TRBV5-6 and TRBJ2-1): DAGVTQSPTHLIKTRGQQVTLRCSPKSGHDTVSWYQQALGQGPQFIFQYYEEEERQRGNFPDRFSGHQFPNYSSELNVNALLLGDSALYLCASSEQDDTGDGRSNEQFFGPGTRLTVL.

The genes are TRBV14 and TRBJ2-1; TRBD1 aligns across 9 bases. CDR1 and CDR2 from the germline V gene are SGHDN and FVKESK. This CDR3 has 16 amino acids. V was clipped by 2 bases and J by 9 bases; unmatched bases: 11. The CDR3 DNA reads TGTGCCAGCAGCCAATATCGGGACAGGGCATGGAGTGAGCAGTTCTTC. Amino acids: CASSQYRDRAWSEQFF.

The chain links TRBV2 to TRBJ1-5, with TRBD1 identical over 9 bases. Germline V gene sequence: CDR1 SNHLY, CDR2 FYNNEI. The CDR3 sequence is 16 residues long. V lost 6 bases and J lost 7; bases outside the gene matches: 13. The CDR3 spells CASRPPGTGREQPQHF. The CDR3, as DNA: TGTGCCAGCAGACCCCCCGGGACAGGGCGGGAGCAGCCCCAGCATTTT.

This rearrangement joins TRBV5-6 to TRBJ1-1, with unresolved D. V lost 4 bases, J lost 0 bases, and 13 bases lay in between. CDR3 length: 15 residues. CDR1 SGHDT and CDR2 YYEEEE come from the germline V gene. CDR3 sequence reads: CASSPGGLLNTEAFF. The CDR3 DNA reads TGTGCCAGCAGCCCGGGAGGTTTGCTGAACACTGAAGCTTTCTTT.